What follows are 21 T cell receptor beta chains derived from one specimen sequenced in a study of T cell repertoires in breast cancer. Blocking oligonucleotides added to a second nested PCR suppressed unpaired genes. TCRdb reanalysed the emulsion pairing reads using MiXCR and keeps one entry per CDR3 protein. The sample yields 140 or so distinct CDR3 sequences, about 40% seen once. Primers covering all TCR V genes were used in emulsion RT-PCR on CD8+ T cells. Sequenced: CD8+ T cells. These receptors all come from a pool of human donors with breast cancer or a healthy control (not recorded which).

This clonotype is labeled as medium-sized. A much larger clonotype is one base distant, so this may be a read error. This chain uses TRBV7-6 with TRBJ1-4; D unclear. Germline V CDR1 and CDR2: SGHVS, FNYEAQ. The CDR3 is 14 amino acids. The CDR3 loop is CASSALTVNENLFF. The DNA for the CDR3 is TGTGCCAGCAGCGCCCTGACGGTTAATGAAAATCTGTTTTTT.

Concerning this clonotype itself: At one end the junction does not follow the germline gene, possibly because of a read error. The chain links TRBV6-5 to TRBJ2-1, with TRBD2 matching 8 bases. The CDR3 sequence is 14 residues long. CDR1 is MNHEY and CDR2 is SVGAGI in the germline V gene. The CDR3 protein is CASNGRAINSVHLF. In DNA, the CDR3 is TGTGCCAGCAACGGGAGGGCAATTAACAGTGTGCATTTATTC.

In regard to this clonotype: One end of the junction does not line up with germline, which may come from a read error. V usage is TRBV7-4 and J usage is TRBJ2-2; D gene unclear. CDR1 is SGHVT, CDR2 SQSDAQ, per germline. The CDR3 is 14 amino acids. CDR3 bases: TGTGCCGGCAGCCTACGGGCGAACGCCAGGGAGCTGTTTTTT. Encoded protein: CAGSLRANARELFF. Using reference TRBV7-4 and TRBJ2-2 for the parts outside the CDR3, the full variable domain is GAGVSQSPRYKVAKRGRDVALRCDSISGHVTLYWYRQTLGQGSEVLTYSQSDAQRDKSGRPSGRFSAERPERSVSTLKIQRTEQGDSAVYLCAGSLRANARELFFGEGSRLTVL.

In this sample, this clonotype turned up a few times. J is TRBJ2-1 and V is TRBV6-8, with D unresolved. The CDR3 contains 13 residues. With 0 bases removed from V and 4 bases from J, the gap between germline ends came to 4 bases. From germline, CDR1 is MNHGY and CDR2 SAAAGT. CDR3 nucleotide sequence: TGTGCCAGCAGTTACTCAGATTACAATGAGCAGTTCTTC. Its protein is CASSYSDYNEQFF.

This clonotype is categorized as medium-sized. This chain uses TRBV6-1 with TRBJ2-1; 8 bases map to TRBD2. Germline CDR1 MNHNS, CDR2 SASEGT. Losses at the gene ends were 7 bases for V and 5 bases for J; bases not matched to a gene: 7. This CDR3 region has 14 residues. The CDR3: CASNGRVINNEQFF. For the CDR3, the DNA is TGTGCCAGCAACGGGAGGGTTATTAACAATGAGCAGTTCTTC.

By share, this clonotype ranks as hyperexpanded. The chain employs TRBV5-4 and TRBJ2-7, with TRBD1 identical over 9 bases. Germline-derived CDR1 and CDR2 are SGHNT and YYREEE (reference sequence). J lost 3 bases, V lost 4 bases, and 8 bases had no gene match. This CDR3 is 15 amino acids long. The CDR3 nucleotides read TGTGCCAGCAGCCAAGGGACAGGGACTATCTACGAGCAGTACTTC. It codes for CASSQGTGTIYEQYF.

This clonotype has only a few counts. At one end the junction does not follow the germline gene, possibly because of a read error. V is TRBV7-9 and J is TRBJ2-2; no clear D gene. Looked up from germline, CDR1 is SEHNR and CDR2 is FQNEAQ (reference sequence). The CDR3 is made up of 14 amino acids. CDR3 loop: CASSPLANTGELFF. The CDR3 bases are TGTGCTAGCAGCCCACTGGCGAATACCGGGGAGCTGTTTTTT.

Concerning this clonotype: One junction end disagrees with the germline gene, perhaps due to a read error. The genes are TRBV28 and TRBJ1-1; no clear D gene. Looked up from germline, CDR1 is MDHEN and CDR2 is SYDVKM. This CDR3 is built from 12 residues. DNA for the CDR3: TGTGCCACCCATTTCGGGAAAACTGAAGTTTTCTTT. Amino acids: CATHFGKTEVFF.

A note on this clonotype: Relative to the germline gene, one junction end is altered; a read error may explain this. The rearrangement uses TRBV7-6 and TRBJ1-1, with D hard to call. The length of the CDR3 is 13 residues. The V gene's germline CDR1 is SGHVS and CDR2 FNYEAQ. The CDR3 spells CARSSGRSTEAFF. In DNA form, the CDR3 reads TGTGCCAGGAGCTCAGGACGCAGCACTGAGGCTTTCTTT.

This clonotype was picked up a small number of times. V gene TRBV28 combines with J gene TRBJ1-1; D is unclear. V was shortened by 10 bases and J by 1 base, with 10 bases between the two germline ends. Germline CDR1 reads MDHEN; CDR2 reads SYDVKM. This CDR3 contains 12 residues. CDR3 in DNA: TGTGCCACCTTTAGCGGGAACACTGAAGCTTTCTTT. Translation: CATFSGNTEAFF.

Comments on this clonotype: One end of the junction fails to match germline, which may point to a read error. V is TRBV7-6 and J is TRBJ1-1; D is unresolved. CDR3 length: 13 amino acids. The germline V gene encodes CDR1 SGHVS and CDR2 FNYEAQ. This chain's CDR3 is CASSIGRSSEAFF. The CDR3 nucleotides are TGTGCTAGCAGCATAGGACGCAGCTCTGAAGCTTTCTTT.

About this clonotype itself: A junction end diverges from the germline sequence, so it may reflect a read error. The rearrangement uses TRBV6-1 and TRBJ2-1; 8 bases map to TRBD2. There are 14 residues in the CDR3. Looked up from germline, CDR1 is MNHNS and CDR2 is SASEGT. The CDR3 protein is CASNGRAFNNDQFF. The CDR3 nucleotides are TGTGCCAGCAACGGGAGGGCATTTAACAATGATCAGTTCTTC.

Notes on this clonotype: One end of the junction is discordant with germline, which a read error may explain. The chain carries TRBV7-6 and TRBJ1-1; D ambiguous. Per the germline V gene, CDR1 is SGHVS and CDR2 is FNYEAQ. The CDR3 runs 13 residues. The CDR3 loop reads CASSLGRSTGAFF. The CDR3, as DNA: TGTGCCAGTAGCTTAGGGCGCAGCACTGGAGCTTTCTTT.

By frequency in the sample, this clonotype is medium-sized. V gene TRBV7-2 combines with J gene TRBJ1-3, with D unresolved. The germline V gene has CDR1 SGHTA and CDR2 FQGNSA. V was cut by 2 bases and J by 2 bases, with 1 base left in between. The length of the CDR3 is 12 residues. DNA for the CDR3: TGTGCCAGCAGCTTAACTGGAAACACCATATATTTT. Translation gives CASSLTGNTIYF.

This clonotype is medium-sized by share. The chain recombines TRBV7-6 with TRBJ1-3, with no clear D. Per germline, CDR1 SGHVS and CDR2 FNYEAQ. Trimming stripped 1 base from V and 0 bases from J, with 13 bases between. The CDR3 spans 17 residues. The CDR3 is CASSLGIGTLSGNTIYF. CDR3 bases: TGTGCCAGCAGCTTAGGTATCGGCACCCTCTCTGGAAACACCATATATTTT.

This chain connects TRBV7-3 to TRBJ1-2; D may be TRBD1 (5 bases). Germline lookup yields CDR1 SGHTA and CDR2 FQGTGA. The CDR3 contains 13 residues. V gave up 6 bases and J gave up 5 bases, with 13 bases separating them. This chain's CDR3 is CASSLDGGYGYTF. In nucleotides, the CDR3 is TGTGCCAGCAGTTTAGACGGGGGTTATGGCTACACCTTC.

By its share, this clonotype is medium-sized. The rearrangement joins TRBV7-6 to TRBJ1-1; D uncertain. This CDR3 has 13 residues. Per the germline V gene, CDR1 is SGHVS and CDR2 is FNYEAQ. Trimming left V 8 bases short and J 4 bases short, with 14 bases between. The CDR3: CASFLGRSTEAFF. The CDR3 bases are TGTGCCAGCTTCTTAGGACGCAGCACTGAAGCTTTCTTT.

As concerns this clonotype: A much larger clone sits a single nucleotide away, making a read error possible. The CDR3 DNA sequence: TGCGCCAGCAGTGCAGACACGTCTGAACTGTTTTTT. Translating gives CASSADTSELFF. This chain connects TRBV10-1 to TRBJ1-4; D gene unclear. Germline CDR1 is WNHNN and CDR2 is SYGVQD (reference sequence). V was trimmed by 4 bases and J by 12 bases, leaving 12 bases between them. The length of the CDR3 is 12 residues.

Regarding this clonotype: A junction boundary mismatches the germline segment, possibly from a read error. This CDR3 is CASILVRSSESFF. Written as DNA, the CDR3 is TGTGCAAGCATCTTAGTTCGCAGCTCTGAATCTTTCTTT. The chain recombines TRBV7-6 with TRBJ1-1; D not resolved. Germline V lookup: CDR1 SGHVS, CDR2 FNYEAQ. This CDR3 region has 13 residues.

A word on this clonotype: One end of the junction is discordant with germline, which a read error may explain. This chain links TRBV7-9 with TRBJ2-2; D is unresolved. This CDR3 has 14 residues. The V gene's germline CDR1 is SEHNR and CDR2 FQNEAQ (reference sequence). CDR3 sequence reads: CASSPRVNTGELFF. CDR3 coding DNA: TGTGCCAGTAGCCCACGGGTGAACACTGGGGAGCTGTTTTTT.

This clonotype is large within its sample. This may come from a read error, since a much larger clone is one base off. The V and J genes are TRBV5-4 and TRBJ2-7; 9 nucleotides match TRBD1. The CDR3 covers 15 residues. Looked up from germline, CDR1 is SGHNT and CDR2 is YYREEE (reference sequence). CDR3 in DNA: TGTGCCAGCAGCCAAGGGACAGGGACTATCTACGAGCGGTACTTC. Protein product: CASSQGTGTIYERYF. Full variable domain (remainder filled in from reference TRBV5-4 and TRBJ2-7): ETGVTQSPTHLIKTRGQQVTLRCSSQSGHNTVSWYQQALGQGPQFIFQYYREEENGRGNFPPRFSGLQFPNYSSELNVNALELDDSALYLCASSQGTGTIYERYFGPGTRLTVT.